A single sample gave rise to the 18 T cell receptor beta chains below, sequenced in a study of CD8+CD57+ T cells in acquired aplastic anemia. It was patients with CD8+CD57+ cell expansion by flow cytometry who were chosen for sequencing. It was genomic DNA that served as the template for profiling TCR beta VDJ and CDR3. From the reads, TCRdb called clonotypes with MiXCR, one entry per CDR3 protein. The sample has fewer than 250,000 distinct CDR3 sequences, almost 50% seen once; the top ten hold just under 20%. What was sequenced was sorted CD4+, CD8+, or CD8+CD57+ T cells (not recorded which) from PBMCs. These receptors all come from a human donor with aplastic anemia.

The V gene is TRBV7-9, the J gene TRBJ1-1; no definite D call. The CDR3 length is 13 residues. V lost 5 bases and J lost 10, with 17 bases in between. CDR1 is SEHNR and CDR2 is FQNEAQ in the germline V gene (reference sequence). Here the CDR3 reads CASSHQSTVVAFF. CDR3 nucleotide sequence: TGTGCCAGCAGCCACCAATCCACTGTTGTAGCTTTCTTT.

The chain uses TRBV10-3 and TRBJ2-7; no firm D call. V lost 3 bases and J lost 0, with 12 bases in between. Germline lookup yields CDR1 ENHRY and CDR2 SYGVKD. This CDR3 has 15 residues. CDR3 sequence: CAISDPGRTSYEQYF. CDR3 DNA sequence: TGTGCCATCAGTGACCCCGGCAGGACCTCCTACGAGCAGTACTTC.

This clonotype was seen only a few times. CDR3 residues: CASSQGQGHTEAFF. CDR3 coding DNA: TGTGCCAGCAGCCAAGGGCAGGGGCACACTGAAGCTTTCTTT. This chain uses TRBV3-1 with TRBJ1-1; D perhaps matches TRBD1 (6 bases). CDR3 length: 14 residues. V was pared by 1 base and J by 3 bases, with 9 bases between. Germline V gene lookup returns CDR1 LGHDT and CDR2 YNNKEL (reference sequence).

This clonotype was observed many times. This sequence joins TRBV15 and TRBJ1-5; no clear D gene. The germline V gene encodes CDR1 LNHNV and CDR2 YYDKDF (reference sequence). Deletions cut 1 base from V and 3 bases from J, with 7 bases between. The CDR3 is made up of 14 amino acids. The CDR3: CATSRGLDNQPQHF. CDR3 nucleotide sequence: TGTGCCACCAGCAGAGGACTAGACAATCAGCCCCAGCATTTT.

This clonotype occurred once. V gene TRBV19 combines with J gene TRBJ2-7; TRBD1 matches 9 bases. Trimming removed 7 bases from V and 4 bases from J; junction bases left unmatched: 5. This CDR3 comprises 13 residues. CDR1 is LNHDA and CDR2 is SQIVND in the germline V gene (reference sequence). The CDR3 is CASMGQGTYEQYF. CDR3 nucleotides: TGTGCCAGTATGGGACAGGGAACGTACGAGCAGTACTTC.

This clonotype was picked up a small number of times. The V gene is TRBV5-6, the J gene TRBJ1-4; TRBD1 might be the D (6 bases). This CDR3 region has 17 residues. Germline loops: CDR1 SGHDT, CDR2 YYEEEE. The germline V and J ends were trimmed by 2 bases and 2 bases, with 16 bases remaining between them. CDR3 loop: CASSFPGGAATNEKLFF. The DNA of the CDR3 is TGTGCCAGCAGCTTCCCCGGGGGCGCCGCTACTAATGAAAAACTGTTTTTT.

There are many counts of this clonotype. The genes are TRBV19 and TRBJ1-2; D remains ambiguous. CDR1 is LNHDA and CDR2 is SQIVND in the germline V gene (reference sequence). With 6 bases removed from V and 5 bases from J, the gap between germline ends came to 13 bases. The CDR3 consists of 13 residues. For the CDR3, the DNA is TGTGCCAGTAGCGAAACTGCGGGGTATGGCTACACCTTC. Translating it yields CASSETAGYGYTF.

This clonotype came up many times. This rearrangement joins TRBV5-1 to TRBJ1-1, with 7 bases identical to TRBD1. Germline CDR1 SGHRS, CDR2 YFSETQ. The V and J ends lost 7 bases and 7 bases, in that order; junction bases with no gene match: 19. CDR3 size: 16 residues. Here the CDR3 reads CASAFSLGRQGVEAFF. The CDR3 bases are TGCGCCAGCGCGTTCTCCCTAGGGCGGCAGGGGGTTGAAGCTTTCTTT.

The CDR3 nucleotides read TGTGCCAGCAGTGAAGTCAGCGGGGGGACAGATACGCAGTATTTT. Translation gives CASSEVSGGTDTQYF. V usage is TRBV2 and J usage is TRBJ2-3, with TRBD2 identical over 9 bases. CDR3 length: 15 residues. From germline, CDR1 is SNHLY and CDR2 FYNNEI. V lost 1 base to trimming and J lost 3 bases; unmatched junction nucleotides: 2.

This clonotype was counted at least ten times. CDR3 loop: CASRLRPSGNTIYF. In nucleotides, the CDR3 is TGTGCCAGCAGACTTCGTCCTTCGGGAAACACCATATATTTT. The chain combines TRBV6-4 with TRBJ1-3, with unresolved D. This CDR3 region has 14 residues. From germline, CDR1 is MRHNA and CDR2 SNTAGT. V lost 6 bases to trimming and J lost 4 bases, with 13 bases between them.

This clonotype has at least ten counts. The V and J genes are TRBV5-4 and TRBJ2-5, with 16 bases aligning to TRBD2. CDR1 and CDR2 (germline): SGHNT, YYREEE (reference sequence). The CDR3 loop spans 19 amino acids. V gave up 1 base and J gave up 9 bases; unmatched junction bases: 15. The CDR3 here is CASSLFGTSGGAGLWAQYF. For the CDR3, the DNA is TGTGCCAGCAGCTTGTTCGGGACTAGCGGGGGGGCCGGGTTGTGGGCCCAGTACTTC.

This clonotype was detected ten times or more. The V call is TRBV19, the J call TRBJ2-2; D is unclear. The germline V gene encodes CDR1 LNHDA and CDR2 SQIVND (reference sequence). This CDR3 spans 14 amino acids. Trimming cost V 1 base and J 5 bases, with 8 bases left between them. CDR3 coding DNA: TGTGCCAGTAGTATAGGAGGTTTAACCGGGGAGCTGTTTTTT. Encoded protein: CASSIGGLTGELFF.

This clonotype was seen once. This rearrangement joins TRBV2 to TRBJ2-7, with a weak D call TRBD2 (6 bases). The V gene's germline CDR1 is SNHLY and CDR2 FYNNEI. This CDR3 spans 15 amino acids. V was clipped by 6 bases and J by 1 base, with 16 bases between them. For the CDR3, the DNA is TGTGCCAGCAGCTTGATAGGCGGGGATTCCTACGAGCAGTACTTC. Translated: CASSLIGGDSYEQYF.

This clonotype was recorded at least ten times. The V gene is TRBV5-1, the J gene TRBJ2-6; D is undetermined. CDR1 and CDR2 (germline): SGHRS, YFSETQ. The CDR3 is 16 amino acids. The V end was cut by 2 bases, the J end by 3 bases, with 12 bases between. The DNA for the CDR3 is TGCGCCAGCAGCTTTAGTCCCTCCGGTGGGGCCAACGTCCTGACTTTC. Its translation is CASSFSPSGGANVLTF.

The chain recombines TRBV19 with TRBJ2-1; 8 nucleotides line up with TRBD2. V lost 8 bases to trimming and J lost 7 bases; unmatched junction nucleotides: 13. Germline V gene lookup returns CDR1 LNHDA and CDR2 SQIVND (reference sequence). The CDR3 consists of 15 residues. As DNA, the CDR3 is TGTGCCAGTGGTGTCTTAGCGGGGTCTTTGAATGAGCAGTTCTTC. This encodes CASGVLAGSLNEQFF.

This clonotype was detected many times. The V call is TRBV10-3, the J call TRBJ1-5; D is ambiguous. CDR1 is ENHRY and CDR2 is SYGVKD in the germline V gene. Trimming took 8 bases from V and 4 from J, leaving 12 bases between them. The CDR3 has 13 amino acids. CDR3 nucleotide sequence: TGTGCCATCTCCTTTGAGGGAAATCAGCCCCAGCATTTT. Translating it yields CAISFEGNQPQHF.

As concerns this clonotype: The junction differs from germline at one of its ends, possibly a read error. The chain recombines TRBV4-1 with TRBJ2-1, with D possibly being TRBD1 (5 bases). Germline V gives CDR1 MGHRA, CDR2 YSYEKL. The CDR3 runs to 14 residues. In DNA, the CDR3 is TGTGCCAGCAGCCAAGTGGCGGAACAGGATGAGCAGTTCTTC. Translation: CASSQVAEQDEQFF.

This clonotype was counted only a few times. The CDR3 loop reads CASSEGQGNTGELFF. The CDR3 region has the DNA TGTGCCAGCAGTGAAGGACAGGGAAACACCGGGGAGCTGTTTTTT. The gene calls are TRBV6-1 and TRBJ2-2; 7 nucleotides agree with TRBD1. The germline CDR1 and CDR2 sequences are MNHNS and SASEGT. This CDR3 has 15 residues. The V and J ends lost 1 base and 2 bases, in that order; junction bases with no gene match: 1.